This T cell receptor beta chain is from a study of T cells after yellow fever vaccination. Broader study findings: Highly abundant clonotypes carried over from the bulk population could end up in FACS-sorted repertoires as contaminants.

Note on this clonotype: Its antigen is unidentified.

5'RACE template switching generated TCR cDNA, adding a universal primer site and UMIs. TCRdb redid the calling of the 5' RACE reads with MiXCR, one entry per CDR3 protein. The table includes about 580,000 distinct CDR3 sequences, about 17% detected once. From germline, CDR1 is DFQATT and CDR2 SNEGSKA (reference sequence). This CDR3 contains 14 residues. Trimming stripped 6 bases from V and 5 bases from J, with 19 bases between. This sequence originates from a man between 18 and 35 years old who received the YFV17D yellow fever vaccine. The specimen was PBMCs, collected 4 to 6 days after the first yellow fever vaccination. V and J are TRBV20-1 and TRBJ1-1; tentative D call: TRBD1 (6 bases). The DNA of the CDR3 is TGCAGTGCAAAAGGTGGGGGGGCTAAGACTGAAGCTTTCTTT. Translated: CSAKGGGAKTEAFF.